The 20 T cell receptor beta chains reported below all come from one sample, sequenced in a study of regulatory T cells. Study-level findings and limits: In CD3G-deficient patients, conventional CD4+ T cells were enriched for hydrophobic CDR3 residues at positions 6 and 7.

For these receptors, no antigen is known. Amplification used 52 TRBV primers and 13 TRBJ primers. Method: immunoSEQ multiplex PCR; TCRdb's copy keeps in-frame clones and lacks some. The sample holds tens of thousands of clones, 93% seen once. The sequenced sample consisted of conventional CD4+ T cells sorted from blood. The receptors originated from a child aged 2-9 years with CD3G deficiency.

V usage is TRBV7-9 and J usage is TRBJ2-1; 10 positions match TRBD2. This CDR3 has 15 amino acids. Germline-derived CDR1 and CDR2 are SEHNR and FQNEAQ (reference sequence). V was pared by 5 bases and J by 9 bases, with 10 bases of the junction left unmatched. In DNA form, the CDR3 reads TGTGCCAGCAGCGCCCCGGGACTAGCGTTCGGTGAGCAGTTCTTC. It yields the protein CASSAPGLAFGEQFF.

This chain connects TRBV28 to TRBJ2-2; TRBD2 matches 8 bases. Germline V lookup: CDR1 MDHEN, CDR2 SYDVKM. This CDR3 has 16 amino acids. J lost 4 bases, V lost 5 bases, and 9 bases had no gene match. This CDR3 reads CASSRRGLVATGELFF. CDR3 DNA sequence: TGTGCCAGCAGTCGAAGGGGACTAGTGGCCACCGGGGAGCTGTTTTTT.

This chain links TRBV19 with TRBJ1-1; D is perhaps TRBD1 (6 bases). The germline V gene encodes CDR1 LNHDA and CDR2 SQIVND (reference sequence). The CDR3 contains 16 residues. The ends were cut back, 3 bases at V and 4 bases at J, with 18 bases in the middle. CDR3 sequence: CASSILRGTGPTEAFF. The CDR3 DNA follows: TGTGCCAGTAGTATCCTTAGGGGGACCGGTCCCACTGAAGCTTTCTTT.

The V gene is TRBV7-9, the J gene TRBJ2-7, with 8 bases fitting TRBD1. V was pared by 1 base and J by 5 bases, with 7 bases of the junction left unmatched. CDR1 SEHNR and CDR2 FQNEAQ come from the germline V gene (reference sequence). The CDR3 spans 15 residues. The CDR3 coding sequence is TGTGCCAGCAGCTTAGGGACAGGGATGAGGAACGAGCAGTACTTC. Translated, it gives CASSLGTGMRNEQYF.

This chain links TRBV6-1 with TRBJ1-5; the match to TRBD1 covers 7 bases. V lost 4 bases, J lost 2 bases, and 5 bases stayed unmatched. The CDR3 extends over 15 amino acids. Germline V gene sequence: CDR1 MNHNS, CDR2 SASEGT. The CDR3 protein is CASSVRDRGNQPQHF. DNA of the CDR3: TGTGCCAGCAGTGTCCGGGACAGAGGCAATCAGCCCCAGCATTTT.

The chain employs TRBV11-3 and TRBJ2-1, with D unresolved. CDR3 length: 14 amino acids. Trimming pared 2 bases from V and 4 bases from J, leaving 9 bases between. Germline loops: CDR1 SGHNT, CDR2 YENEEA. CDR3 region: CASSLPPRYNEQFF. The DNA for the CDR3 is TGTGCCAGCAGCTTACCCCCAAGATACAATGAGCAGTTCTTC.

The chain joins TRBV28 to TRBJ2-7; TRBD1 is a possible D gene (6 bases). CDR1 and CDR2 from the germline V gene are MDHEN and SYDVKM. V lost 5 bases and J lost 0, with 14 bases in between. There are 15 residues in the CDR3. CDR3 residues: CASSHSRGLSYEQYF. CDR3 nucleotide sequence: TGTGCCAGCAGTCATTCCAGGGGTCTCTCCTACGAGCAGTACTTC. The variable domain in full, with the rest retrieved from reference TRBV28 and TRBJ2-7, is DVKVTQSSRYLVKRTGEKVFLECVQDMDHENMFWYRQDPGLGLRLIYFSYDVKMKEKGDIPEGYSVSREKKERFSLILESASTNQTSMYLCASSHSRGLSYEQYFGPGTRLTVT.

The rearrangement links TRBV11-2 to TRBJ2-2, with D possibly being TRBD2 (6 bases). Trimming took off 5 bases at V and 6 bases at J, with 19 bases between the two ends. Germline V gene sequence: CDR1 SGHAT, CDR2 FQNNGV. The CDR3 covers 16 residues. The CDR3 nucleotides are TGTGCCAGCAGCCGCCGGTCCGGGGGAAGGTCCGGGGAGCTGTTTTTT. Protein product: CASSRRSGGRSGELFF.

Only a few counts were recorded for this clone. This CDR3 is CASSLGSRPQHF. CDR3 nucleotide sequence: TGTGCCAGCAGTTTGGGCAGTCGGCCCCAGCATTTT. This chain uses TRBV28 with TRBJ1-5; D gene unclear. This CDR3 comprises 12 residues. From germline, CDR1 is MDHEN and CDR2 SYDVKM. V shed 3 bases and J shed 9 bases, with 9 bases lying between them.

This chain connects TRBV5-1 to TRBJ1-1, with 8 bases lining up with TRBD1. This CDR3 comprises 13 residues. Germline values: CDR1 SGHRS, CDR2 YFSETQ. J lost 4 bases, V lost 3 bases, and 2 bases had no gene match. The CDR3 reads CASSYDRGTEAFF. CDR3 coding DNA: TGCGCCAGCAGCTACGACAGGGGCACTGAAGCTTTCTTT.

This sequence joins TRBV11-2 and TRBJ1-1, with D possibly TRBD1 on 5 matching bases. Germline CDR1 SGHAT, CDR2 FQNNGV. With 1 base removed from V and 4 bases from J, the gap between germline ends came to 13 bases. The CDR3 contains 15 residues. The CDR3 region has the DNA TGTGCCAGCAGCTTAGTTTATGGGGCGAGCACTGAAGCTTTCTTT. Encoded protein: CASSLVYGASTEAFF.

The chain has TRBV5-1 and TRBJ2-3; possibly TRBD2 for D (5 bases). Germline lookup yields CDR1 SGHRS and CDR2 YFSETQ. V gave up 0 bases and J gave up 2 bases, with 13 bases separating them. The CDR3 sequence is 16 residues long. Written as DNA, the CDR3 is TGCGCCAGCAGCTTGGGTTCTCAGCGGCTCACAGATACGCAGTATTTT. Its translation is CASSLGSQRLTDTQYF.

This clone is a singleton in its sample. The chain combines TRBV28 with TRBJ2-7; D call uncertain. V lost 4 bases, J lost 3 bases, and 10 bases lay in between. This CDR3 contains 13 residues. Looked up from germline, CDR1 is MDHEN and CDR2 is SYDVKM. CDR3 residues: CASSSADDYEQYF. CDR3 coding DNA: TGTGCCAGCAGTTCCGCGGACGACTACGAGCAGTACTTC.

For the CDR3, the DNA is TGTGCCAGCAGCTTGGACAGAGCCTACGAGCAGTACTTC. This gives the protein CASSLDRAYEQYF. This chain uses TRBV7-8 with TRBJ2-7, with D possibly TRBD1 on 6 matching bases. The V end was cut by 3 bases, the J end by 2 bases, with 8 bases between. Germline-derived CDR1 and CDR2 are SGHVS and FQNEAQ. This CDR3 is 13 amino acids long.

This chain uses TRBV5-1 with TRBJ2-7, with D possibly matching TRBD2 (6 bases). Germline CDR1 reads SGHRS; CDR2 reads YFSETQ. Between the trimmed V and J ends, which lost 0 bases and 6 bases, there was a span of 7 bases. CDR3 size: 12 residues. CDR3 sequence reads: CASSLDGSEQYF. CDR3 coding DNA: TGCGCCAGCAGCTTGGACGGGAGCGAGCAGTACTTC.

Regarding this clone: Compared with germline, one end of the junction differs, possibly owing to a read error. Other DNA sequences in this specimen translate into the identical CDR3. This sequence joins TRBV6-1 and TRBJ2-3; unclear D gene. Per germline, CDR1 MNHNS and CDR2 SASEGT. This CDR3 is built from 13 residues. The chain's CDR3 is CASTPGLEDTQYF. For the CDR3, the DNA is TGCGCCAGCACCCCCGGGTTAGAAGATACGCAGTATTTT.

This chain links TRBV5-1 with TRBJ1-1; D possibly corresponds to TRBD1 (5 bases). The CDR3 totals 14 residues. Germline V gene lookup returns CDR1 SGHRS and CDR2 YFSETQ. V was clipped by 4 bases and J by 0 bases, with 10 bases between them. This chain's CDR3 is CASSQGTMNTEAFF. Here the CDR3 DNA reads TGCGCCAGCAGCCAGGGCACCATGAACACTGAAGCTTTCTTT.

The chain carries TRBV28 and TRBJ2-6; either TRBD1 or TRBD2 may fit D (6 bases each). Germline-derived CDR1 and CDR2 are MDHEN and SYDVKM. V lost 1 base and J lost 0, with 13 bases in between. This CDR3 spans 18 amino acids. The CDR3 sequence: CASSLSGWGASGANVLTF. The CDR3 nucleotides are TGTGCCAGCAGTTTATCGGGGTGGGGGGCCTCTGGGGCCAACGTCCTGACTTTC.

The V and J genes are TRBV28 and TRBJ1-1; D possibly corresponds to TRBD1 (5 bases). V was cut by 3 bases and J by 11 bases, with 22 bases left in between. From germline, CDR1 is MDHEN and CDR2 SYDVKM. CDR3 size: 15 residues. CDR3 amino acids: CASSFGALGERRAFF. In nucleotides, the CDR3 is TGTGCCAGCAGTTTCGGGGCGCTAGGTGAGCGAAGGGCTTTCTTT.

The rearrangement uses TRBV10-3 and TRBJ2-1, with 8 bases that match TRBD2. Trimming removed 6 bases from V and 5 bases from J; junction bases left unmatched: 9. The CDR3 is 15 amino acids. The germline CDR1 and CDR2 sequences are ENHRY and SYGVKD. The CDR3 reads CAIRRDGTRNNEQFF. Written as DNA, the CDR3 is TGTGCCATCAGGCGTGACGGGACTAGGAACAATGAGCAGTTCTTC.